The entry that follows covers one T cell receptor beta chain sequence. Its antigen is not identified. V lost 4 bases and J 5 bases, leaving 13 bases between the germline ends. Germline assignment: CDR1 SGDLS and CDR2 YYNGEE. This CDR3 has 14 residues. The source of the sample is a study of chemoradiotherapy in HPV16-positive cancers. Profiling relied on immunoSEQ multiplex PCR, and the TCRdb table lists in-frame clones only, not all of them. Among 13,000 or so clones listed, approximately 85% were seen once. Study-level points and caveats: The functional HPV-specific definition rests on just a couple of HPV16-positive patients. Better recurrence-free survival went with HPV-responsive T-cell expansion in HPV16-positive patients.

This specimen was blood, taken from a patient who underwent chemoradiotherapy. This TCR came from a human donor with HPV-associated anogenital cancer. V usage is TRBV9 and J usage is TRBJ1-3; D possibly corresponds to TRBD1 (6 bases). This CDR3 reads CASSFNRERNTIYF. The CDR3 bases are TGTGCCAGCAGCTTCAACAGGGAGAGAAACACCATATATTTT.